These 13 T cell receptor beta chains originate from one sample sequenced in a study of CD8+ T cells in alopecia areata. TCR sequencing used cDNA made by reverse transcription of extracted RNA. Libraries were prepared by immunoSEQ multiplex PCR; TCRdb keeps only in-frame clonotypes and omits some of them. The repertoire holds 200,000 to 250,000 clones, with about 68% as singletons. Sequences were derived from CD4+ T cells sorted from blood, sampled at week 0. These receptors were taken from a human donor with alopecia areata.

The genes are TRBV6-1 and TRBJ1-1; 7 bases are a match to TRBD1. Trimming removed 4 bases from V and 0 bases from J; junction bases left unmatched: 14. Germline lookup yields CDR1 MNHNS and CDR2 SASEGT. CDR3 length: 18 residues. The CDR3 DNA sequence: TGTGCCAGCAGTGCAAGACAGGGTTCTGCTACCTTGAACACTGAAGCTTTCTTT. As protein: CASSARQGSATLNTEAFF.

The chain carries TRBV2 and TRBJ2-5; D is perhaps TRBD2 (6 bases). The CDR3 length is 14 residues. The V end lost 3 bases, the J end lost 3 bases, and 11 bases lay between the germline ends. CDR1 is SNHLY, CDR2 FYNNEI, per germline. In DNA form, the CDR3 reads TGTGCCAGCAGTGAGATGGGGGGAGAAGAGACCCAGTACTTC. Amino acid sequence: CASSEMGGEETQYF.

V usage is TRBV29-1 and J usage is TRBJ2-7, with D possibly TRBD1 on 6 matching bases. The ends were cut back, 6 bases at V and 5 bases at J, with 14 bases in the middle. This CDR3 has 12 residues. Germline assignment: CDR1 SQVTM and CDR2 ANQGSEA. The CDR3 DNA is TGCAGCGTAGCCTCAGGGGCGGACGAGCAGTACTTC. Amino acids: CSVASGADEQYF.

The V and J genes are TRBV7-9 and TRBJ1-5, with D possibly matching TRBD1 (5 bases). The V and J ends lost 3 bases and 7 bases respectively, with 16 bases between them. CDR1 and CDR2 from the germline V gene are SEHNR and FQNEAQ (reference sequence). This CDR3 comprises 15 residues. The CDR3 here is CASSFQGTVGQPQHF. DNA for the CDR3: TGTGCCAGCAGCTTCCAGGGAACAGTTGGCCAGCCCCAGCATTTT. Full variable domain (rest looked up from reference TRBV7-9 and TRBJ1-5): DTGVSQNPRHKITKRGQNVTFRCDPISEHNRLYWYRQTLGQGPEFLTYFQNEAQLEKSRLLSDRFSAERPKGSFSTLEIQRTEQGDSAMYLCASSFQGTVGQPQHFGDGTRLSIL.

The CDR3 region is CASSEATGNQETQYF. The CDR3 bases are TGTGCCAGCAGTGAAGCGACGGGCAACCAAGAGACCCAGTACTTC. The chain employs TRBV6-1 and TRBJ2-5, with D unresolved. V lost 0 bases, J lost 0 bases, and 8 bases lay in between. The CDR3 has 15 amino acids. The germline CDR1 and CDR2 sequences are MNHNS and SASEGT.

This chain links TRBV30 with TRBJ2-7; 11 positions match TRBD1. The CDR3 loop spans 14 amino acids. V dropped 4 bases and J dropped 2; count of bases not matched to a gene: 4. Germline assignment: CDR1 GTSNPN and CDR2 SVGIG (reference sequence). The CDR3 is CAWTRDRGTYEQYF. The CDR3 DNA sequence: TGTGCCTGGACCCGGGACAGGGGGACCTACGAGCAGTACTTC.

This clone has only one observation. The rearrangement joins TRBV5-1 to TRBJ2-3; TRBD2 matches at 14 bases. The CDR3 has 17 residues. Losses at the gene ends were 3 bases for V and 6 bases for J; bases not matched to a gene: 9. CDR1 SGHRS and CDR2 YFSETQ come from the germline V gene. The CDR3 spells CASSSGLAGGWMDTQYF. The CDR3 coding sequence is TGCGCCAGCAGCTCCGGACTAGCGGGGGGTTGGATGGATACGCAGTATTTT.

This clone was counted between two and nine times. The chain employs TRBV12-5 and TRBJ2-2; D might be TRBD2 (7 bases). Germline lookup yields CDR1 LGHNT and CDR2 FRNRAP. Trimming left V 4 bases short and J 6 bases short, with 15 bases between. CDR3 size: 15 residues. CDR3 DNA: TGTGCTAGTGGTTGGGGGGGCGCGAGTCCCGGGGAGCTGTTTTTT. Its translation: CASGWGGASPGELFF.

The chain combines TRBV29-1 with TRBJ2-2; the match to TRBD1 covers 8 bases. The germline V gene has CDR1 SQVTM and CDR2 ANQGSEA. V shed 6 bases, J shed 4 bases, and the junction held 4 bases outside the gene matches. There are 13 residues in the CDR3. The DNA of the CDR3 is TGCAGCGTCGTGACAGGGGCCACCGGGGAGCTGTTTTTT. It yields the protein CSVVTGATGELFF.

The chain employs TRBV7-9 and TRBJ2-1, with 7 nucleotides matching TRBD1. CDR1 is SEHNR and CDR2 is FQNEAQ in the germline V gene (reference sequence). V shed 5 bases and J 5 bases; nucleotides not matched to a gene: 12. CDR3 length equals 16 residues. The CDR3 protein is CASSTNRGRGHNEQFF. DNA for the CDR3: TGTGCCAGCAGCACAAACAGGGGACGGGGACACAATGAGCAGTTCTTC.

V is TRBV30 and J is TRBJ1-1, with unresolved D. Germline CDR1 is GTSNPN and CDR2 is SVGIG (reference sequence). The CDR3 runs to 13 residues. The V gene lost 0 bases and the J gene lost 3 bases, with 8 bases spanning the gap. The CDR3 is CAWSVWPDTEAFF. The CDR3 DNA reads as TGTGCCTGGAGTGTTTGGCCCGACACTGAAGCTTTCTTT.

The genes are TRBV5-6 and TRBJ1-2, with 8 bases fitting TRBD1. Germline assignment: CDR1 SGHDT and CDR2 YYEEEE. The CDR3 runs 14 residues. The ends lost 3 bases at V and 2 bases at J; junction bases unmatched: 3. CDR3 residues: CASSSRDRNYGYTF. For the CDR3, the DNA is TGTGCCAGCAGCTCCCGGGACAGGAACTATGGCTACACCTTC.

This chain joins TRBV6-5 and TRBJ2-1; 8 positions match TRBD2. V lost 7 bases to trimming and J lost 6 bases; unmatched junction nucleotides: 8. Germline V gives CDR1 MNHEY, CDR2 SVGAGI. This CDR3 region has 14 residues. This CDR3 is CASNQRTSPNEQFF. CDR3 nucleotides: TGTGCCAGCAACCAGAGGACTAGCCCCAATGAGCAGTTCTTC.